The clone carrying this T cell receptor (beta chain) has a single count. The antigen is undetermined. The data originate from a study of shared clonotypes between healthy human individuals. Study at large: With ages of 18 to 49, the donors were two women and a few men. Each donor's CD4 naive and CD4 memory cells filled three plates apiece, CD8 naive two, and CD8 memory one.

The data were produced by immunoSEQ multiplex PCR, yet TCRdb's version contains in-frame clones alone and is incomplete. This table has 950,000 to 1,100,000 clones, more than 65% appearing once. General study points: As a rule, naive subsets had a larger estimated richness than memory subsets. Sequencing depth was a factor that was expected to affect clonotype sharing among donors.

The specimen was memory CD4+ T cells sorted from blood. Indicated subset: CD45RA-negative fraction. The clonotype originates from a man between 18 and 29 years old in good health.

The DNA of the CDR3 is TGTGCCAGCAGCCAACTCGGGACAGGGGCAGGCAATGAGCAGTTCTTC. This sequence encodes CASSQLGTGAGNEQFF. The chain uses TRBV13 and TRBJ2-1; TRBD1 matches at 10 bases. The CDR3 consists of 16 residues. V lost 5 bases, J lost 6 bases, and 10 bases stayed unmatched. CDR1 is PRHDT, CDR2 FYEKMQ, per germline (reference sequence).